The rows below give T cell receptor beta chains drawn from one sample of a study of CD8+CD57+ T cells in acquired aplastic anemia. One entry per CDR3 protein, called by TCRdb with MiXCR from the reads. The data hold approximately 250,000 distinct CDR3 sequences, with approximately 86% observed a single time. The sequencing sample was made of sorted CD4+, CD8+, or CD8+CD57+ T cells (not recorded which) from PBMCs. The receptors here all came from a human donor with aplastic anemia. CDR3s include the opening cysteine and the closing phenylalanine or tryptophan. The D gene is left open where the match is weak. Clone size is not always given. Where it is, it says once, few, many or a class for expanded clones.

>.|.|TRBV7-2|TRBJ1-2
TGTGCCAGCAGCAAGGGGGGGGAACGGGCACCAGACGGCTACACCTTC
CASSKGGERAPDGYTF
>.|.|TRBV7-2|TRBJ2-2
TGTGCCAGCATCCCAAGGGCTAGCAGCACCGGGGAGCTGTTTTTT
CASIPRASSTGELFF
>.|.|TRBV7-8|TRBJ2-5
TGTGCCAGCAGCCACCGGACTGGCCCCGGTGAGAACCAGTACTTC
CASSHRTGPGENQYF
>.|.|TRBV9|TRBJ2-1
TGTGCCAGCAGCGTAGGGTGCGATGCGCAGTTTTTT
CASSVGCDAQFF
>few|.|TRBV7-3|TRBJ2-2
TGTGCCAGCAGTCCTGGTCCGGGGAACACCGGGGAGCTGTTTTTT
CASSPGPGNTGELFF
>.|.|TRBV7-8|TRBJ2-2
TGTGCCACTAGCTTACCGGGACGACCCGACACCCAGGAGCTGTTTTTT
CATSLPGRPDTQELFF
>once|.|TRBV5-6|TRBJ2-1
TGTGCCAGCAGCGTGAGGTGGATCCATGAGCAGTTCTTC
CASSVRWIHEQFF
>few|.|TRBV12-3/TRBV12-4|TRBJ2-7
TGTGCCAGCAGTCACCGGGGCCTAGCCTACGAGCAGTACTTC
CASSHRGLAYEQYF
>.|.|TRBV7-8|TRBJ2-1
TGTGCCAGCAGCTTTCAGGGAGGTCCCGATACGCAGGATCAGTTCTTC
CASSFQGGPDTQDQFF
>many|TRBD1|TRBV27|TRBJ1-5
TGTGCCAGCAGTCCTAGGGGCCAGGGGGGTAGCAATCAGCCCCAGCATTTT
CASSPRGQGGSNQPQHF
>.|.|TRBV7-9|TRBJ1-1
TGTGCCAGCAGCTTGACACCCATCGTGTTGAACACTGAAGCTTTCTTT
CASSLTPIVLNTEAFF
>.|.|TRBV9|TRBJ2-3
TGTGCCAGCATGAACGGACTAACGGAGACACAGTATTTT
CASMNGLTETQYF
>.|.|TRBV2|TRBJ1-6
TGTGCCAGCAGTGTTGGGGGGGGCGGTTATAATTCCCCCCTCCACTTT
CASSVGGGGYNSPLHF
>.|.|TRBV5-6|TRBJ1-2
TGTGCCAGCAGCTTGGGCGGGGGAGGCGGGGGCTATGGCTACACCTTC
CASSLGGGGGGYGYTF
>few|.|TRBV7-9|TRBJ2-7
TGCGCCAGCAGCCACCATCGACAGACTAGCTACGAGCAGTACTTC
CASSHHRQTSYEQYF
>.|.|TRBV7-8|TRBJ1-6
TGTGCCAGCAGCTTGACGGGGGGCAATGATACCCAGCACTTT
CASSLTGGNDTQHF
>.|TRBD1|TRBV10-3|TRBJ1-1
TGTGCCATCACACAGGGGCACACTGAAGCTTTCTTT
CAITQGHTEAFF
>.|.|TRBV9|TRBJ2-5
TGTGCCAGACGGGGAGCTGGGAAGATCCAGTACTTC
CARRGAGKIQYF
>.|.|TRBV7-6|TRBJ1-2
TGTGCCAGCACCTTAACGAGGGTCCCCTCTGGGGCCAACACCTTC
CASTLTRVPSGANTF
>.|.|TRBV5-1|TRBJ2-5
TGCGCCAGCAGCTTGGTAGGGTGTGGAAAGGCGGAGACCCAGTACTTC
CASSLVGCGKAETQYF
>once|TRBD2|TRBV7-6|TRBJ2-2
TGTGCCAGCAGCTTAGCCTCCATCGGGGGGGCCAACGTCCTGTTTTTT
CASSLASIGGANVLFF
>many|.|TRBV7-8|TRBJ2-3
TGTGCCAGCGGCGTCGCGGGCACAGATACGCAGTATTTT
CASGVAGTDTQYF
>few|.|TRBV2|TRBJ1-1
TGTGCCAGCAGTGAAGGGACAGAGAACACTGAAGCTTTCTTT
CASSEGTENTEAFF
>.|.|TRBV7-9|TRBJ2-3
TGTGCCAGCAGCGTAGCGTCTGATACGCAGTCTTTT
CASSVASDTQSF
>.|.|TRBV9|TRBJ1-6
.
CASSEASDTQYFALHF
>.|TRBD2|TRBV7-8|TRBJ2-3
TGTGCCAGCAGCTTTCAAAGAAGCGGGGGGGCCACAGATACGCAGTATTTT
CASSFQRSGGATDTQYF
>many|.|TRBV4-2|TRBJ2-7
TGTGCCAGCAGCCAAGTATCAGGGATCAGCTACGAGCAGTACTTC
CASSQVSGISYEQYF
>.|.|TRBV7-6|TRBJ2-3
TGTGCCAGCAGCTTACCCCCCAGGGGTGGGTCAGGCACAGATACGCAGTATTTT
CASSLPPRGGSGTDTQYF
>.|.|TRBV7-3|TRBJ2-3
TGTGCCAGCGGGGACGGGGGCACAGATAATAAGTATTTT
CASGDGGTDNKYF